The entry below describes one T cell receptor (beta chain). These data originate in a study of blood T cell repertoires in COVID-19. The wider study: The United States, Italy and Spain provided the acute and convalescent COVID-19 samples. Sources were T cells, B-cell-depleted T cells, or PBMCs; the material itself was cDNA or gDNA.

Germline V gives CDR1 SGHDN, CDR2 FVKESK. The CDR3 length is 16 residues. After removal of 4 bases from V and 4 bases from J, the junction contained 8 bases not matched to a gene. Authors' analysis steps: Amplified reference gene primers provided the basis for estimating nucleated cell counts. The repertoire was sequenced with immunoSEQ multiplex PCR; TCRdb's copy has only in-frame clones and lacks some. D and trimming were read from the DNA, whereas the V and J calls and clone size are those reported in that table. The sample has fewer than 250,000 clones; under 85% are singletons. The genes are TRBV14 and TRBJ2-5, with TRBD2 identical over 11 bases. Sequenced sample: peripheral blood. The sequence derives from a human donor in a cohort sampled during active COVID-19. In DNA form, the CDR3 reads TGTGCCAGCAGCCGTAGCGGGGGGGCAAGAATAGAGACCCAGTACTTC. As protein: CASSRSGGARIETQYF.